The present TCR beta chain was sequenced within a study of cytomegalovirus exposure and HLA in healthy donors. Findings and limits, study-wide: Other equally common chains were less clonally expanded than HLA-associated TCR beta chains, a later analysis showed.

Amplification used 60 Vbeta primers and 13 Jbeta primers. Libraries were prepared by immunoSEQ multiplex PCR; TCRdb keeps only in-frame clonotypes and omits some of them. Among about 140,000 clones listed, around 73% were seen once. In regard to this clone: Antigen unknown.

Looked up from germline, CDR1 is PRHDT and CDR2 is FYEKMQ (reference sequence). This CDR3 region has 14 residues. The V gene lost 5 bases and the J gene lost 3 bases, with 10 bases spanning the gap. The clonotype originates from a human donor in good health. This chain uses TRBV13 with TRBJ2-2; the D is unclear. Sequencing was carried out using PBMCs. CDR3 loop: CASSINLYTGELFF. CDR3 nucleotides: TGTGCCAGCAGCATCAATCTATACACCGGGGAGCTGTTTTTT.